This TCR beta chain originates from a study of cytotoxic CD8 clonotypes in ibrutinib-treated CLL. On the study more broadly: Among the samples, the mean was approximately 250,000 productive templates and over 90,000 productive rearrangements.

Details on this clone: Its antigen is unidentified.

Study-wide results and limits: Baseline values of clonality outstripped age-matched healthy donors and followed circulating CD8+ T-cell counts.

Per the germline V gene, CDR1 is SGHVS and CDR2 is FQNEAQ. The CDR3 covers 16 residues. V lost 1 base and J lost 6, with 18 bases in between. The method was immunoSEQ multiplex PCR; TCRdb's version includes in-frame clones alone and lacks a portion of them. This table holds 300,000 or so clones, 67% found once. From cryopreserved PBMCs came around 2 micrograms of genomic DNA used for TCR beta libraries. The chain is built from TRBV7-8 and TRBJ1-2, with unresolved D. The material was PBMCs, obtained after 36 months of ibrutinib treatment. The TCR was taken from a human donor with chronic lymphocytic leukemia. CDR3 bases: TGTGCCAGCAGCTTAGGACAAAATACGGGAGGCGATGGCTACACCTTC. This sequence encodes CASSLGQNTGGDGYTF.